This TCR beta chain was sequenced for a study of beta chain features in type 1 diabetes. The overall study: Healthy donors, compared against patients, showed similar age, gender and cell yields. Over all samples combined, some 110 million sorted cells were examined. Findings of the study overall: All four CD4+ subsets from Type 1 diabetes patients carried moderately but significantly shorter TCRB CDR3s. Among patients, naive, central memory and Treg TCRB repertoires appeared more similar than among healthy donors.

The isolated RNA, all of it, was reverse transcribed, so expressed TCRB transcripts were what got sequenced. Generated by immunoSEQ multiplex PCR, the TCRdb table keeps only in-frame clones and is missing some. The repertoire includes under 850,000 clones, around 15% of them detected once, and around 0.022% sits in the top ten. A remark on this clone: The antigen is undetermined.

Germline values: CDR1 GTSNPN, CDR2 SVGIG (reference sequence). The CDR3 runs 15 residues. Trimming removed 2 bases from V and 0 bases from J, with 11 bases in between. This sequence was found in a man aged 18 to 29 with type 1 diabetes. Sequenced material: naive CD4+ T cells from blood. The chain has TRBV30 and TRBJ2-1, with D possibly matching TRBD1 (5 bases). Here the CDR3 reads CAWSQGLSSYNEQFF. CDR3 coding DNA: TGTGCCTGGAGTCAGGGCCTGAGCTCCTACAATGAGCAGTTCTTC.